This record looks at one T cell receptor (beta chain) sequence and its context. The antigen remains undetermined. Time point meaning: week 35, safety follow-up. Every single dose of the vaccine, 300 ug of mutant IDH1 20-mer peptide, came with topical imiquimod. V lost 3 bases and J lost 4, with 12 bases in between. Germline CDR1 and CDR2: LGHNA and YSLEER. The CDR3 is 14 amino acids. These data are taken from a study of a mutant IDH1 vaccine in newly diagnosed glioma. Study information: Patients got their first vaccination 4-6 weeks after radiotherapy alone, or with temozolomide cycles. Those enrolled had earlier been treated with radiotherapy, temozolomide, or both, mostly both.

Libraries were prepared by immunoSEQ multiplex PCR; TCRdb keeps only in-frame clonotypes and omits some of them. The sample holds 45,000 to 60,000 clones, 88% seen once. Study results and limitations: Across multiple MHC alleles, 93.3% of patients had vaccine-induced responses. Alterations occurring in top peripheral T cell clonotypes seemed unrelated to pseudoprogression.

This material consisted of PBMCs, taken from a glioma patient whose treatment included an IDH1 peptide vaccine. This chain links TRBV4-3 with TRBJ1-1; TRBD1 might be the D (6 bases). The receptor was derived from a woman aged 40 to 50 with glioma. The CDR3 DNA follows: TGCGCCAGCAGCCAGGCCACAGGGACCACTGAAGCTTTCTTT. It translates to CASSQATGTTEAFF.